This is a list of T cell receptor beta chains from one sample in a study of vaccination and CD4 T cells after COVID-19. No antigens are known for them. TCRdb re-analysed the PCR reads in MiXCR, keeping a single row per CDR3 protein. The data contain 9,500 or so distinct CDR3 sequences, roughly 70% of them singletons. The sequenced material came from CD4+ T cells from blood, cultured in vitro. These receptors were collected from a human donor who had recovered from COVID-19. CDR3s include the opening cysteine and the closing phenylalanine or tryptophan. A D gene is named only where the DNA matches it firmly. For some rows the clone size is stated as once, few or many, or as a class when expanded; others skip it.

len,d_gene,abundance,j_gene,v_gene,CDR3nt,CDR3aa
14,TRBD1,.,TRBJ1-2,TRBV27,TGTGCCAGCAGTTTATCGGACAGGGACTATGGCTACACCTTC,CASSLSDRDYGYTF
15,TRBD1,.,TRBJ1-3,TRBV20-1,TGCAGTGCTTTTTCCCCGACAGGGACTGGAAACACCATATATTTT,CSAFSPTGTGNTIYF
13,TRBD1,few,TRBJ1-2,TRBV6-1,TGTGCCAGCATCCCCGGGACAGCCTATGGCTACACCTTC,CASIPGTAYGYTF
17,TRBD1,.,TRBJ2-2,TRBV10-3,TGTGCCATCAGTGGGGACAGGGGGGCCGAAAACACCGGGGAGCTGTTTTTT,CAISGDRGAENTGELFF
14,.,.,TRBJ1-1,TRBV19,TGTGCCAGTATCCGTAGGGGCCCGAACACTGAAGCTTTCTTT,CASIRRGPNTEAFF
15,.,.,TRBJ2-6,TRBV7-2,TGTGCCAGCAGCTCGAGGGGACGTGGGGCCAACGTCCTGACTTTC,CASSSRGRGANVLTF
15,.,.,TRBJ2-7,TRBV10-3,TGTGCCATCAGTGAGTCGAAAGGGCCAATCCGGGAGCAGTACTTC,CAISESKGPIREQYF
16,.,.,TRBJ2-5,TRBV6-1,TGTGCCAGCAGGATCCGGGTCGGCGGGACCAAAGAGACCCAGTACTTC,CASRIRVGGTKETQYF
16,.,.,TRBJ1-2,TRBV15,TGTGCCACCAGCAGAGGCCTTTTGGACCGACCCTATGGCTACACCTTC,CATSRGLLDRPYGYTF
14,.,.,TRBJ2-1,TRBV20-1,TGCAGTGCTAGAGAGGCCAGGGCTTGGGATGAGCAGTTCTTC,CSAREARAWDEQFF
11,.,few,TRBJ2-5,TRBV10-3,TGTGCCATCAGTGGGGGACAGACCCAGTACTTC,CAISGGQTQYF
13,.,.,TRBJ2-7,TRBV11-2,TGTGCCAGCAGCCCTAACAGGGCCGGAGAGCAGTACTTC,CASSPNRAGEQYF
13,TRBD1,.,TRBJ1-5,TRBV2,TGTGCCAGCAGTCCTGACAGGGGACAGCCCCAGCATTTT,CASSPDRGQPQHF
14,TRBD1,few,TRBJ1-2,TRBV2,TGTGCCAGCCTCCTGGGACAGCAAAACTATGGCTACACCTTC,CASLLGQQNYGYTF
17,TRBD2,.,TRBJ2-5,TRBV7-2,TGTGCCAGCTTATCAGGAGGGGTAGCGGGGGGCGGAGAGACCCAGTACTTC,CASLSGGVAGGGETQYF
13,.,.,TRBJ1-4,TRBV7-7,TGTGCTAGCAGCTTAGTACACGGTGAAAAACTGTTTTTT,CASSLVHGEKLFF
15,TRBD2,.,TRBJ2-3,TRBV11-2,TGTGCCAGCAGCAAGTGGGCTAGCGGGACAGATACGCAGTATTTT,CASSKWASGTDTQYF
15,.,.,TRBJ2-3,TRBV28,TGTGCCAGCAGGCTCGACCCCGGGGGTTCAGATACGCAGTATTTT,CASRLDPGGSDTQYF
14,.,.,TRBJ1-6,TRBV6-4,TGTGCCAGCAGCAGTTCCCCAGGGAATTCACCCCTCCACTTT,CASSSSPGNSPLHF
14,.,.,TRBJ1-2,TRBV27,TGTGCCAGCAGTCCTAACGGGGAGGGGTATGGCTACACCTTC,CASSPNGEGYGYTF
14,.,.,TRBJ1-1,TRBV7-2,TGTGCCAGCAGCGAGGGGCCTTTAAACACTGAAGCTTTCTTT,CASSEGPLNTEAFF
13,.,.,TRBJ2-2,TRBV19,TGTGCCAGTAGTATCGGGGGAACCGGGGAGCTGTTTTTT,CASSIGGTGELFF
15,.,.,TRBJ2-5,TRBV6-2/TRBV6-3,TGTGCCAGCAGTTACCAGGGGCTTGGGAGGGAGACCCAGTACTTC,CASSYQGLGRETQYF
13,.,.,TRBJ2-2,TRBV6-2/TRBV6-3,TGTGCCAGCACCGGGCAGAACACCGGGGAGCTGTTTTTT,CASTGQNTGELFF
16,.,.,TRBJ1-1,TRBV20-1,TGCAGTGCTAATAACTGGGGCGGGCCGGGGGACACTGAAGCTTTCTTT,CSANNWGGPGDTEAFF
14,TRBD1,.,TRBJ2-2,TRBV6-2/TRBV6-3,TGTGCCAGCACCGACAGGGGGCTCACCGGGGAGCTGTTTTTT,CASTDRGLTGELFF
17,TRBD1,few,TRBJ2-7,TRBV24-1,TGTGCCACCAGTGACCCACGGGGACAGGGGGCCGCCTACGAGCAGTACTTC,CATSDPRGQGAAYEQYF
15,.,few,TRBJ1-5,TRBV20-1,TGCAGTGCTAGACAGGGCCGGTATAGCAATCAGCCCCAGCATTTT,CSARQGRYSNQPQHF
14,.,few,TRBJ1-5,TRBV7-2,TGTGCCAGCAGCCTGGACAGATGGGATCAGCCCCAGCATTTT,CASSLDRWDQPQHF
15,.,.,TRBJ1-5,TRBV7-9,TGTGCCAGCAGCTTAGGGTCCGGGGACAATCAGCCCCAGCATTTT,CASSLGSGDNQPQHF
15,TRBD1,.,TRBJ1-2,TRBV7-9,TGTGCCAGCAGCTTAGGGACAGGGGCGAACTATGGCTACACCTTC,CASSLGTGANYGYTF
15,.,.,TRBJ2-4,TRBV10-3,TGTGCCATCAGTGAGCCTGGCGGACTTAAAAACATTCAGTACTTC,CAISEPGGLKNIQYF
12,.,few,TRBJ2-7,TRBV12-3/TRBV12-4,TGTGCCAGCAGTCAGAGCTCCTACGAGCAGTACTTC,CASSQSSYEQYF
15,TRBD2,.,TRBJ2-7,TRBV10-2,TGCGCCAGCAGTTACCTAGCGGGAGAGTCCTACGAGCAGTACTTC,CASSYLAGESYEQYF
11,.,.,TRBJ1-2,TRBV2,TGTGCCAGCAGTGATGACTATGGCTACACCTTC,CASSDDYGYTF
18,.,.,TRBJ1-5,TRBV7-8,TGTGCCAGCAGCTTAGTCTCTCCCGGGTCCCCTTCGTATCAGCCCCAGCATTTT,CASSLVSPGSPSYQPQHF
13,TRBD1,.,TRBJ1-1,TRBV20-1,TGCAGTGCTAGAGGTGACAGGGCCGGCGGTGCTTTCTTT,CSARGDRAGGAFF
10,.,.,TRBJ2-1,TRBV20-1,TGCAGTGCTACAGAGAATGAGCAGTTCTTC,CSATENEQFF
11,.,once,TRBJ1-2,TRBV5-8,TGTGCCAGCAGCATTGGATCTTCCTACACCTTC,CASSIGSSYTF
14,.,.,TRBJ2-7,TRBV7-2,TGTGCCAGCAGCCCATACAGGCCCTCCTACGAGCAGTACTTC,CASSPYRPSYEQYF
16,.,.,TRBJ2-7,TRBV7-2,TGTGCCAGCAGCCGAGATCCCGGACGTAGCTCCTACGAGCAGTACTTC,CASSRDPGRSSYEQYF
15,TRBD2,.,TRBJ2-1,TRBV5-1,TGCGCCAGCAACCCCGGCGGGAGGTCTTACAATGAGCAGTTCTTC,CASNPGGRSYNEQFF
13,.,.,TRBJ1-2,TRBV5-6,TGTGCCAGCAGCTTGATGGGGAACTATGGCTACACCTTC,CASSLMGNYGYTF
14,.,.,TRBJ1-5,TRBV20-1,TGCAGTGCTCCCGGGACGGACGGAATAGGGCCCCAGCATTTT,CSAPGTDGIGPQHF
12,TRBD1,.,TRBJ1-1,TRBV30,TGTGCCTGGAGTTCGTACTCAGGGGGGGCTTTCTTT,CAWSSYSGGAFF